This T cell receptor beta chain stems from a study of blood T cells in healthy people across ages. Findings and caveats of the study: Unsorted PBMCs ruled out conclusive naive versus antigen-experienced comparison.

The use of a sample-barcoded 5' primer and a J-beta primer mix characterized a second PCR of about 6 to 11 cycles. TCRdb passed the 5' RACE reads through MiXCR, listing each CDR3 protein once. This sample carries approximately 800,000 distinct CDR3 sequences, about 61% of them seen once, and the ten largest clones take 20% to 30%. J lost 7 bases, V lost 7 bases, and 3 bases had no gene match. The CDR3 consists of 11 residues. Looked up from germline, CDR1 is SQVTM and CDR2 is ANQGSEA. Concerning this clonotype itself: What it binds is not known.

The chain recombines TRBV29-1 with TRBJ2-1; 8 bases agree with TRBD2. This receptor was identified in a man aged 40-55 years in good health. What was sequenced was blood. CDR3 loop: CSAGGPNEQFF. The CDR3, as DNA: TGCAGCGCGGGAGGGCCGAATGAGCAGTTCTTC.